This T cell receptor (beta chain) is drawn from a study of PD-L1 blockade in urothelial cancer. Background on the study: Men with urothelial cancer arising in the bladder made up about 85% of the roughly 29 patients. General study points: Pretreatment TCR clonality in blood, when below the median, was predictive of better survival.

This clone was found once. The target antigen is unknown. TCRdb's copy holds only in-frame clones and misses some; the assay was immunoSEQ multiplex PCR. The sample comprises tens of thousands of clones, over 75% of which are singletons, and 4% to 5.5% rests with the top ten. The CDR3 spans 17 residues. V lost 1 base and J 5 bases, leaving 20 bases between the germline ends. From germline, CDR1 is LGHNA and CDR2 YNFKEQ. The receptor comes from a man aged 65 to 79 with urothelial cancer. The input for sequencing was PBMCs, taken around atezolizumab (anti-PD-L1) treatment. V is TRBV4-2 and J is TRBJ1-2, with D possibly TRBD1 on 5 matching bases. The CDR3 DNA reads TGTGCCAGCAGCCAAGGTTCAGGGAATCGTTACGATTATGGCTACACCTTC. This encodes CASSQGSGNRYDYGYTF.